In this sample, the clone carrying this T cell receptor (beta chain) turned up many times. The antigen remains undetermined. Time point given: pre-sensitization, week 0. Documented treatment: therapeutic diphenylcyclopropenone sensitization with weekly scalp DPC. Ahead of each patch test application, blood was drawn. Each donor was an alopecia patient between 18 and 70 years of age who qualified for DPC. TCRdb called the RACE reads again in MiXCR, with one record for every CDR3 protein. The table has around 250,000 distinct CDR3 sequences, 8.6% seen once. This specimen belongs to a study of human T cells and chemical hapten exposure. Overall study: The study enrolled mostly female patients with alopecia areata, totalis or universalis.

V was clipped by 3 bases and J by 7 bases; unmatched bases: 11. Germline V gene lookup returns CDR1 SGHRS and CDR2 YFSETQ. The CDR3 is made up of 16 amino acids. General observations from the study: TCRs exceeding 1 in 1000 frequency stayed unchanged with DPC sensitization.

The source is a woman between 40 and 55 years old with alopecia areata. Some clones in this sample may be carry-over from other donors' samples. The sample in question was whole blood, obtained in connection with sensitization to the hapten diphenylcyclopropenone (DPC). The chain combines TRBV5-1 with TRBJ2-1, with TRBD2 matching over 9 bases. The CDR3 here is CASSSISGSTLNEQFF. The CDR3 bases are TGCGCCAGCAGCTCCATTAGCGGGAGTACTTTAAATGAGCAGTTCTTC.